The 2 T cell receptor beta chains below all came from one sample that was sequenced in a study of blood T cell repertoires in COVID-19. The table came from immunoSEQ multiplex PCR; TCRdb's copy has only in-frame clones and leaves some out. The data show roughly 300,000 clones, around 90% seen once. Sequences were obtained from peripheral blood. These receptors came from a woman in her thirties with COVID-19, enrolled during active disease.

This clone was counted a few times. This sequence joins TRBV5-1 and TRBJ1-4, with D perhaps matching TRBD1 (6 bases). The V and J ends lost 1 base and 6 bases respectively, with 13 bases between them. There are 15 residues in the CDR3. Germline V gives CDR1 SGHRS, CDR2 YFSETQ. DNA for the CDR3: TGCGCCAGCAGCTTGAATACAGGGCGGGATGAAAAACTGTTTTTT. It specifies CASSLNTGRDEKLFF.

The chain combines TRBV18 with TRBJ1-3; 7 bases map to TRBD1. CDR3 length equals 13 residues. With 5 bases clipped from V and 3 bases from J, the junction kept 1 base outside the gene matches. Germline V gene lookup returns CDR1 KGHSH and CDR2 LQKENI. The CDR3 loop is CASSTGVGNTIYF. Here the CDR3 DNA reads TGTGCCAGCTCAACAGGGGTTGGAAACACCATATATTTT.